This T cell receptor beta chain was observed in a study of cytomegalovirus exposure and HLA in healthy donors. Background on the study: Of the donors genotyped, several hundred in all, 75% to 85% fell in the Caucasian-associated ancestry cluster. General study results and limits: Reported findings show TCR beta sequences accurately forecast HLA-A and HLA-B alleles in most subjects.

Both 60 Vbeta primers and 13 Jbeta primers went into the PCR. Measured with immunoSEQ multiplex PCR; TCRdb has only the in-frame clones, and not every one. The table shows about 110,000 clones, with around 62% occurring only once. A word on this clone: Its specificity is unknown. At the DNA level, this CDR3 is encoded by other sequences in the same sample as well.

With 4 bases removed from V and 0 bases from J, the gap between germline ends came to 7 bases. The CDR3 extends over 14 amino acids. Germline values: CDR1 SGHAT, CDR2 FQNNGV. The chain couples TRBV11-2 to TRBJ2-4, with D uncertain. The sample taken for sequencing was PBMCs. This receptor was obtained from a man under 40 in good health and CMV-seropositive. In DNA, the CDR3 is TGTGCCAGCAGCTCCAGACTAGCCAAAAACATTCAGTACTTC. Translating gives CASSSRLAKNIQYF.